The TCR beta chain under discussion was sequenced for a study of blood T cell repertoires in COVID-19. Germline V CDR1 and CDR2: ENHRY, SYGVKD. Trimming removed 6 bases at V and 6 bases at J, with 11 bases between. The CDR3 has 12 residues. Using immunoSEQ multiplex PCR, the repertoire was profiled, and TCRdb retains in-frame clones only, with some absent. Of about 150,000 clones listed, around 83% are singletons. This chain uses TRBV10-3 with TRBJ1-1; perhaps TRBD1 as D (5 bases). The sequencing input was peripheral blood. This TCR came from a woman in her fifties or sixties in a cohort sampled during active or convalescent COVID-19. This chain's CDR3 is CAISPGVSEAFF. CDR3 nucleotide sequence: TGTGCCATCAGCCCGGGGGTCTCTGAAGCTTTCTTT.